This TCR beta chain was retrieved from a study of radiation and T cells in renal cell carcinoma (dated by TCRdb to 2020 to 2022). Concerning the study at large: The samples were obtained from a clinical trial, where primary renal cell carcinomas were treated with 15 Gy stereotactic body radiation therapy and then removed by nephrectomy 4 weeks afterward. In total, fewer than 55 samples, comprising roughly 25 tumors and approximately 27 peripheral blood samples, were subjected to TCR beta sequencing. In the roughly 54 samples combined, roughly 4.4 million unique CDR3 nucleotide sequences were found, encoding 2 million to 3 million unique CDR3 amino acid sequences. Study-wide conclusions, independent of this receptor: Dynamics of the blood repertoire were not tracked past 4 weeks after treatment. Effects of radiation dose or scheduling on the TCR repertoire could not be addressed with the single-armed trial design. Because no pretreatment tumor biopsies were available, whether clonotypes were present in the tumor at baseline could not be determined. In blood, the top tumor clonotypes increased from baseline to 2 weeks after radiation and then shrank by 4 weeks, which suggests a temporary expansion of tumor-resident clones.

Following the manufacturer's recommendations, the immunoSEQ kit was used to generate TCR beta libraries from genomic DNA. To prepare libraries, a first multiplex PCR with proprietary primers was run, followed by a second PCR that added unique barcodes, and a bead cleanup was done after each round. A kit-provided positive control reaction and a negative control reaction were included in every sample batch. The final libraries underwent checking on an Agilent 4200 TapeStation D1000 ScreenTape, volumetric pooling, and quantification by qPCR. Sequencing was performed on an Illumina NextSeq500 with a MidOutput 150-cycle cartridge, and 156 Read1 and 15 Index1 cycles were run with kit custom primers. The pooled library was loaded at roughly 0.96 pM, with an approximately 21% PhiX control spiked in. The study's own analysis went as follows. Vendor-processed data were analyzed in R, with a clonotype defined as all T cells sharing the same CDR3 nucleotide sequence. For clone abundance analyses, frequencies were normalized to the 10,000 most abundant clones per sample. Public T cell clones, averaging fewer than five per sample, were removed before analysis. Tumor-enriched clonotypes and baseline blood-enriched clonotypes were defined as those with an abundance difference of at least 32-fold between compartments. A beta-binomial differential abundance model was used to identify clonotypes that were expanded or contracted between blood time points. The Baroni-Urbani and Buser coefficient was used to measure tumor-blood repertoire similarity, and groups were compared with two-tailed Wilcoxon tests in R. Held by TCRdb, this immuneACCESS table contains in-frame sequences only and omits some clones. Under half of the omission traces to an unresolved V gene where checked; the cause of the rest is unknown. The DNA gave D and trimming, while V, J and clone size come from that table. This sample lists 25,000 to 30,000 clones; about 84% were detected once. The leading ten clones occupy around 32% of the sample.

This sample's time point label indicates: blood 2 weeks post-SBRT. Taken with the paper, the label for treatment or condition translates to: 15 Gy SBRT to primary tumor, nephrectomy 4 weeks later. To follow tumor-enriched clonotypes, peripheral blood was collected serially from radiation-treated patients at baseline and again at 2 weeks and 4 weeks after SBRT. All patients had renal cell carcinoma with clear cell pathology. Genomic DNA for TCR sequencing was prepared using the QIAamp DNA Blood Mini Kit (Qiagen). The analyses included just those samples that passed every quality control check. As encoded in the germline V gene, CDR1 is SGHTA while CDR2 is FQGTGA. The CDR3 numbers 16 residues from cysteine through phenylalanine. Only the CDR3 DNA stays, 48 bases, in frame from base 1. V loses 4 bases at its end and J loses 4 bases; junction bases beyond the gene matches: 8. Notes on this clone: Its antigen is currently not known. One base away there is no much larger clone; base qualities are not given.

The chain couples TRBV7-3 to TRBJ2-1, and 9 junctional nucleotides match TRBD2. The specimen comprised blood, sampled from a patient whose treatment included radiotherapy and nephrectomy. The TCR sequence derives from a man aged 55 to 70 with renal cell carcinoma. The sequence in DNA is TGTGCCAGCAGCTCTGGGCTAGCGGGAATTTACAATGAGCAGTTCTTC. It translates to CASSSGLAGIYNEQFF.